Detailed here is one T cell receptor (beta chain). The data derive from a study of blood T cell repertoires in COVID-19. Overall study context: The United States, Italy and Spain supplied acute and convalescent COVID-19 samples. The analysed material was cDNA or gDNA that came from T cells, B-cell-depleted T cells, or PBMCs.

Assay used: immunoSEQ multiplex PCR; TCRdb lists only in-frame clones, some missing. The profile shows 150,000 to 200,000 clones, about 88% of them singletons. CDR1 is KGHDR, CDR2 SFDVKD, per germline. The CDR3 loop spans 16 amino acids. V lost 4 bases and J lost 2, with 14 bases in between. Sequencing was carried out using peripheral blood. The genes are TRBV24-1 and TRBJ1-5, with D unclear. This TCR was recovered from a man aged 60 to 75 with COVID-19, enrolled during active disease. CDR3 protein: CATSEKRRGGNQPQHF. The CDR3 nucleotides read TGTGCCACCAGTGAAAAACGGCGAGGAGGCAATCAGCCCCAGCATTTT.